The following is a T cell receptor beta chain sequence with its context. Its antigen remains unidentified. No base quality values were provided; no much bigger clone lies one nucleotide off. This entry comes from a study of cytomegalovirus exposure and HLA in healthy donors (dated by TCRdb to about 2017). With regard to the full study: An earlier analysis of approximately 640 of the donors reported 250 to 350 Gb of sequence data and around 110 million unique TCR beta sequences from roughly 200 million T cells. An early release covering about 600 HLA-typed donors comprised approximately 300 gigabases of sequencing data and approximately 85 million unique TCR sequences. Among the roughly 400 genotyped donors, approximately 76% belonged to the genetic ancestry cluster associated with self-reported Caucasian donors. The aim of the study was to test whether cataloging public T cell receptors could identify signatures of past pathogen exposure. The study used immunosequencing to profile the T cell repertoires of approximately 650 subjects and linked those repertoires to cytomegalovirus serostatus. In addition to the first cohort of several hundred subjects, a separate validation cohort of 130 or so different subjects was used. To predict cytomegalovirus infection status, the study brought together high-throughput TCR immunosequencing, statistical association of individual TCRs with disease status, and machine learning. A later analysis re-analyzed previously published TCR beta repertoires from about 600 donors and added high-resolution HLA genotyping to study TCR occurrence patterns. Rather than drawing on any new phenotypic data, the later analysis identified candidate immune exposures from TCR beta sequences and the way those sequences occurred across donors. To decide whether each TCR beta V gene segment behaved as functional or pseudogenic, an earlier analysis of fewer than 750 of the donors relied on high-throughput TCR beta sequencing. Donor age, sex, ethnicity and CMV serostatus were compiled alongside the repertoire data. A later genetic analysis used genome-wide SNP genotypes for about 60% of the roughly 700 donors, treating that subset as a discovery cohort. Every discovery cohort repertoire had been produced on one sequencing platform. HLA typing included class I and class II loci at four-digit resolution. The number of typed donors differed by locus: about 620-630 for A, B, C, DRB1 and DQB1; 522 for DQA1; some 610 for DPA1; and about 470 for DPB1. Four to six DR-DQ haplotypes were handled as single units for association and clustering, since linkage in the cohort was strong. Across approximately 400 genotyped donors of the cohort, an average of roughly 230,000 unique TCR beta nucleotide sequences per donor were sequenced, and roughly a sixth of those sequences were non-productive.

Library creation used the immunoSEQ multiplex PCR assay. For the multiplex PCR, a mixture combining 60 forward primers for TCR Vbeta segments and 13 reverse primers for TCR Jbeta segments was used. Amplification of the CDR3 region of rearranged TCR beta genes was performed with a multiplex PCR assay on genomic DNA. On the Illumina HiSeq System, the amplified TCR beta libraries were sequenced as 87-base-pair reads. For the original study's pipeline: In a later analysis, tens of millions of unique TCR beta chains were counted across the roughly 700 repertoires, and roughly 11 million of these chains were shared by at least two donors. A nearest-neighbor algorithm error-corrected the raw reads and collapsed the reads into unique sequences, merging closely related sequences to remove PCR and sequencing errors. To assign V, D and J gene segments, CDR3 sequences were aligned to IMGT reference sequences. Each retained sequence needed at least a six-nucleotide match to both a V gene segment and a J gene segment. A rearrangement was called productive if the CDR3 had no stop codons and remained in frame with V and J, and every other rearrangement was called non-productive. Following IMGT convention, CDR3 was defined as the stretch from the second conserved V-encoded cysteine to the conserved J-encoded phenylalanine. The earlier analysis of 500 to 600 of the donors excluded sequences that lacked an unambiguous match to a single V gene segment. An earlier analysis of several hundred of the donors classified V segments as functional when productive rearrangements were above 56.7% and as segregating when the standard deviation between donors was above 5%. To diagnose cytomegalovirus status from the catalog of TCR beta chain sequences, a statistical classification framework was built. In a later analysis, V and J genes were assigned by comparing TCR nucleotide sequences against IMGT/GENE-DB human TR gene sequences. The TCRdist pipeline was used in a later analysis to assign CDR3 sequences and most-parsimonious VDJ recombination scenarios. A later analysis defined each TCR beta chain by its CDR3 amino acid sequence plus V-gene family, and excluded reads lacking a unique V-gene family. As a way to deal with suspected cross-contamination and a sequencing artifact, a later analysis dropped 592 nucleotide sequences that were highly shared and had low generation probability. For each public chain, a later analysis derived a clonal expansion index from normalized ranks of inferred template counts within each repertoire. Generation probabilities in a later analysis came from a VDJ recombination model fitted to out-of-frame rearrangements, and those results were checked against IGoR. Hypergeometric tests were used in a later analysis to score TCR-TCR, TCR-HLA and TCR-CMV co-occurrence, with a repertoire-size bias correction applied to the TCR pairs. A later analysis estimated false discovery rates by permuting HLA or CMV assignments 20 times. In a later analysis, co-occurring TCRs were grouped using DBSCAN, and TCRdist sequence similarity was added for clustering within HLA-allele-positive subsets. Co-occurrence clustering excluded repertoires with fewer than 30,000 or more than 120,000 public chains, plus five with anomalous nucleotide sharing. TCRdb mirrors the immuneACCESS table, restricted to in-frame sequences. Some clones are absent from its copies; in checked studies, under half trace to an unresolved V gene, and the reason for the others is unknown. The V and J calls and clone size were taken over from that table, and D and trimming were inferred from the DNA. The sample table lists roughly 190,000 clones, roughly 76% of them with a count of one. The top ten hold over 2% of the sample.

General findings and caveats noted by the study authors: When HLA alleles, especially DR and DQ, strongly co-occurred, TCR associations were difficult to assign to individual alleles. According to a later genetic analysis, donors in an Asian-associated ancestry cluster had fewer N-insertions in productive TCRs than the roughly 670-donor mean. HLA typing was unavailable for some donors at each locus, so association tests used only the typed subset. V-gene and J-gene trimming of TCR beta chains was associated with a missense DCLRE1C variant in a later genetic analysis, and the association was replicated in an independent cohort. Roughly uniform sequencing depth across donors was assumed in presence/absence analyses, although this assumption may not hold. A further reported finding was that TCR beta sequences accurately predicted the HLA-A and HLA-B alleles for most subjects in the first cohort. According to a later analysis, most CMV-associated TCR beta chains appeared to be HLA-restricted, and the HLA associations seemed to be driven largely by CMV exposure. A cluster of highly shared sequence variants was judged likely to be a technical artifact of the sequencing pipeline. Broadly in line with IMGT annotations, most TCR beta V segments showed up in productive rearrangements about 87% or about 30% of the time in an earlier analysis of under 700 of the donors. While some public TCRs were present in many individuals, most TCR sequences turned up only very rarely across donors. Several of the top co-occurrence clusters appeared to be linked to parvovirus B19, influenza, CMV and Epstein-Barr virus, according to a later analysis. A later analysis found that HLA-associated TCR beta chains were more clonally expanded and had lower generation probabilities than equally common non-associated chains. Specific HLA alleles were associated with around 18,000 TCR beta sequences at a false discovery rate of 0.05 in a later analysis. In a later analysis, the rate of TCR association differed among HLA loci, with DRB1 alleles having the most associated TCRs and HLA-C alleles having the fewest. According to the authors, the approach could potentially be generalized to other disease states and immunological phenotypes. Because counts were too low, seventeen rarely observed V segments, including chromosome 9 orphons, were excluded from the earlier analysis of 587 of the donors. Linkage disequilibrium might explain the correlated functional status among segregating V segments, but an unknown experimental factor could not be excluded. In vitro tests confirmed that three of the cytomegalovirus-associated TCR beta chains recognize cytomegalovirus antigens. The study listed approximately 150 TCR beta chains as associated with cytomegalovirus. In this cohort, only TCR beta chains were sequenced, and detectable features were limited by the absence of alpha or paired-chain data. Immune exposure information for the cohort was limited to CMV serostatus. Cytomegalovirus status was reported to be diagnosed by the classifier with high specificity and sensitivity in both the original and validation cohorts.

The cohort was made up of roughly 670 healthy bone marrow donors. At the time of sampling, every cohort member was nominally healthy, though immune exposures that went unrecorded were likely present. The donor tested CMV seropositive and was one of the 289 seropositive cohort members. A peripheral blood sample was provided by each donor, and peripheral blood mononuclear cells were used for TCR beta sequencing. The Qiagen DNeasy Blood Extraction Kit was used to extract genomic DNA from the blood cell samples. The TCR was taken from a woman aged 25 to 39 in good health and CMV-seropositive. Sequenced: PBMCs.

The CDR3 loop reads CASSQGASTDTQYF. The DNA sequence is TGTGCCAGTAGTCAAGGGGCTAGCACAGATACGCAGTATTTT. The chain is encoded by TRBV19 joined to TRBJ2-3, and the D gene may be TRBD1, 5 bases matching. The CDR1 and CDR2 encoded by the germline V gene (reference sequence) are LNHDA and SQIVND. The CDR3 starts with the cysteine, ends with the phenylalanine, and has 14 residues. Solely the CDR3 DNA is kept, with 42 bases framed from the first base. V is reduced by 5 bases and J by 0 bases, leaving a spacing of 9 bases between them.